This TCR beta chain was captured by sequencing in a study of T cell responses to AZD1222 COVID-19 vaccine. The junction had 6 bases not matched to a gene; V was cut back by 3 bases and J by 1 base. This CDR3 region has 14 residues. Germline V gene lookup returns CDR1 SQVTM and CDR2 ANQGSEA. The data were produced by immunoSEQ multiplex PCR, yet TCRdb's version contains in-frame clones alone and is incomplete. Of approximately 100,000 clones listed, 85% were seen once; the top ten hold more than 3.5%. Material: peripheral blood, obtained 28 days after the second AZD1222 dose. The clonotype originates from an adult who received the AZD1222 COVID-19 vaccine. This chain uses TRBV29-1 with TRBJ2-7; 7 bases map to TRBD1. The CDR3 here is CSVEGTGESYEQYF. For the CDR3, the DNA is TGCAGCGTTGAGGGTACAGGGGAGTCCTACGAGCAGTACTTC.